This T cell receptor (beta chain) was observed in a study of metastatic and nonmetastatic thyroid tumors. Background on the study: Blood and tumor or nodule tissue repertoires from malignant and benign thyroid patients were compared.

Until they underwent thyroid surgery, no patient had received any treatment. This CDR3 is 15 amino acids long. V shed 4 bases and J shed 4 bases, with 15 bases lying between them. CDR1 SGHTS and CDR2 YDEGEE come from the germline V gene. TCRdb recomputed clones from the PCR reads via MiXCR. The table records 20,000 to 25,000 clones, 18% of them present only once. This clone appeared once. This TCR derives from a male donor with papillary thyroid cancer or a benign thyroid nodule (not recorded which). Some clones in this sample may be carry-over from other donors' samples. The chain is built from TRBV5-8 and TRBJ1-5; tentatively, D is TRBD1 (6 bases). The sample comprised blood. CDR3 residues: CASSRGQTENQPQHF. DNA for the CDR3: TGTGCCAGCAGCCGAGGACAGACCGAAAATCAGCCCCAGCATTTT.